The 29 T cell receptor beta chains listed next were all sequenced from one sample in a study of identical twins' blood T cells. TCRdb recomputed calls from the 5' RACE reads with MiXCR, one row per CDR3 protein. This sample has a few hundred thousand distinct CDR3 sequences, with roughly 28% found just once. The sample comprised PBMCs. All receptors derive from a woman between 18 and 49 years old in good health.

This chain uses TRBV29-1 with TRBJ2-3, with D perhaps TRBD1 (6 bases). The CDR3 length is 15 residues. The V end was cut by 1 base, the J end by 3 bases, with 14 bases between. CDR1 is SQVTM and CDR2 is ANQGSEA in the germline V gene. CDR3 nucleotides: TGCAGCGTTGAAGCCCGGGACACCATTACAGATACGCAGTATTTT. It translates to CSVEARDTITDTQYF.

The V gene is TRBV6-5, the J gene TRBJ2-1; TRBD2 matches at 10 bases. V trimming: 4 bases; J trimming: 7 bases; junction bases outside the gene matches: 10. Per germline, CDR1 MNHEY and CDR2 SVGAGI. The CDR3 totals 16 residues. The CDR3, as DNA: TGTGCCAGCAGTTCCCCTACTAGCGGGACCCGTAATGAGCAGTTCTTC. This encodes CASSSPTSGTRNEQFF.

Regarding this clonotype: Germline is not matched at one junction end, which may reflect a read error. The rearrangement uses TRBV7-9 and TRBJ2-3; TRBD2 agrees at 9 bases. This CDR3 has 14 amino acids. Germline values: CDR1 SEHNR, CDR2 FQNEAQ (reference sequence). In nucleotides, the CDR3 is TGTGCCGGCAGTTTAGCGGGAGGCACAGATACGCAGTATTTT. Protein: CAGSLAGGTDTQYF.

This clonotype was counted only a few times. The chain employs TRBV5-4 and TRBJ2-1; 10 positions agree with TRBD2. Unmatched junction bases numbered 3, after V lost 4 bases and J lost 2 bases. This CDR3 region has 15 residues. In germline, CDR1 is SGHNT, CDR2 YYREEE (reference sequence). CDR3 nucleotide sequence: TGTGCCAGCAGCCTTAGCGGGAGGCCCTACAATGAGCAGTTCTTC. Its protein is CASSLSGRPYNEQFF.

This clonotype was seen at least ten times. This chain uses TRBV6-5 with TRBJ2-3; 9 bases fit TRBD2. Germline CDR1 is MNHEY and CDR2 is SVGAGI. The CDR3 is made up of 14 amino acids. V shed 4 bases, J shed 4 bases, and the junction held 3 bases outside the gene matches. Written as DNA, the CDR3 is TGTGCCAGCAGTTTCTTAGCGGGAGCAGATACGCAGTATTTT. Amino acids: CASSFLAGADTQYF.

Written as DNA, the CDR3 is TGCAGTGCTAGAGGACAGACGACCTACGAGCAGTACTTC. It is translated as CSARGQTTYEQYF. The V and J genes are TRBV20-1 and TRBJ2-7, with D possibly TRBD1 on 5 matching bases. Trimming removed 1 base at V and 2 bases at J, with 9 bases between. Germline V gene sequence: CDR1 DFQATT, CDR2 SNEGSKA (reference sequence). This CDR3 contains 13 residues.

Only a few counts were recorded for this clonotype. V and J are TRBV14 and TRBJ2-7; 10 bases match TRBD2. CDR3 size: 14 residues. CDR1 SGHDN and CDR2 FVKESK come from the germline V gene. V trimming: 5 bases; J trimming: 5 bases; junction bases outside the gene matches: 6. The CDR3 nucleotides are TGTGCCAGCAGCAGGACTAGCGGTTGGGACGAGCAGTACTTC. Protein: CASSRTSGWDEQYF.

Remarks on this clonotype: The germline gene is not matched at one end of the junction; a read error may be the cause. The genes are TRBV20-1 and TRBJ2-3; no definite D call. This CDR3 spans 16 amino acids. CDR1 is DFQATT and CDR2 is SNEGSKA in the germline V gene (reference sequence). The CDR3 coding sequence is TGCAGTGCTGGAGATGCTAGGAACTCAAACACAGATACGCAGTATTTT. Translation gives CSAGDARNSNTDTQYF.

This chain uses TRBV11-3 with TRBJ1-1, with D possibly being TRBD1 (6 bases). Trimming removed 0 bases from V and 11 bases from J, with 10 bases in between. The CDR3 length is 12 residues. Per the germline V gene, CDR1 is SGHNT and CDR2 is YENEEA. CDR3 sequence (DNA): TGTGCCAGCAGCTTAGAACAGGGTGCCGCTTTCTTT. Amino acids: CASSLEQGAAFF.

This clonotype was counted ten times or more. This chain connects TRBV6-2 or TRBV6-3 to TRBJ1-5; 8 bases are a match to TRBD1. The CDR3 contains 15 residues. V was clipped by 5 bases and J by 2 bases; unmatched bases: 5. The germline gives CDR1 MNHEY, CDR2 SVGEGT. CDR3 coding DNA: TGTGCCAGCAGTCCCACAGGGGGACGCAATCAGCCCCAGCATTTT. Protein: CASSPTGGRNQPQHF.

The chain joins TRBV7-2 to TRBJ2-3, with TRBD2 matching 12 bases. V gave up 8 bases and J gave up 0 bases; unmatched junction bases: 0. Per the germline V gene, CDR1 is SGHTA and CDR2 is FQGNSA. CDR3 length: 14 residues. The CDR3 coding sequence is TGTGCCAGCGGGACTAGCGGGAGCACAGATACGCAGTATTTT. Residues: CASGTSGSTDTQYF.

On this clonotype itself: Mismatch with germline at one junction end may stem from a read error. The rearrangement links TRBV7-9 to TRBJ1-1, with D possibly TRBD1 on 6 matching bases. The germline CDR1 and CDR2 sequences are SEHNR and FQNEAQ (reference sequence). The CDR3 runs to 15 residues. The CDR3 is CASGFGTWPGTEAFF. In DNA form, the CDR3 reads TGTGCCAGCGGCTTCGGGACATGGCCGGGCACTGAAGCTTTCTTT.

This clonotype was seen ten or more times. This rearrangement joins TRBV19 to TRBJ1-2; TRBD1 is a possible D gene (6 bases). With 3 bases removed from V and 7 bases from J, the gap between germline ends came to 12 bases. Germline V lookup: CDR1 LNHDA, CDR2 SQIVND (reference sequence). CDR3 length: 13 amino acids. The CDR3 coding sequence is TGTGCCAGTAGTATTGACAGGTCCGGTGGCTACACCTTC. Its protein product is CASSIDRSGGYTF.

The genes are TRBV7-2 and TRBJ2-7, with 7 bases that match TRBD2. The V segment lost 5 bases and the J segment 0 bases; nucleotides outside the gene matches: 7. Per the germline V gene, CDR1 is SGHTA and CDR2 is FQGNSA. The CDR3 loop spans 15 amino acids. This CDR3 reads CASSLAGVSSYEQYF. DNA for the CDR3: TGTGCCAGCAGCCTTGCGGGGGTCAGCTCCTACGAGCAGTACTTC.

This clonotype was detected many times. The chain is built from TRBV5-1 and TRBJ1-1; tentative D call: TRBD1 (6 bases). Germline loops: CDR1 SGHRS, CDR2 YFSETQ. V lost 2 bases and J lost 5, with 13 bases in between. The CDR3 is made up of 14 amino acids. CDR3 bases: TGCGCCAGCAGCTTTACAGGGTACTCTACTGAAGCTTTCTTT. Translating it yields CASSFTGYSTEAFF.

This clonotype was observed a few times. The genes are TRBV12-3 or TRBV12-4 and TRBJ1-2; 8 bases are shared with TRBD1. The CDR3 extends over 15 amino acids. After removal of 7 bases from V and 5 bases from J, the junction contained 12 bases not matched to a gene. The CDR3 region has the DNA TGTGCCAGCACCAAGAGATCGACAGGGGAGTATGGCTACACCTTC. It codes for CASTKRSTGEYGYTF.

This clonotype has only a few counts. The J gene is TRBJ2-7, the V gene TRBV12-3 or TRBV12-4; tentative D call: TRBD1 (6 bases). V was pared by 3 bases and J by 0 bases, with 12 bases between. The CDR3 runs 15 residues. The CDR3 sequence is CASSFPGQLSYEQYF. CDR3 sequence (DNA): TGTGCCAGCAGTTTCCCCGGACAGCTCTCCTACGAGCAGTACTTC.

This CDR3 reads CASSAGTGYNEQFF. The CDR3 bases are TGTGCCAGCAGTGCCGGGACAGGCTACAATGAGCAGTTCTTC. The chain has TRBV2 and TRBJ2-1; the match to TRBD1 covers 8 bases. The CDR3 sequence is 14 residues long. The V and J ends lost 4 bases and 3 bases, in that order; junction bases with no gene match: 2. CDR1 and CDR2 (germline): SNHLY, FYNNEI.

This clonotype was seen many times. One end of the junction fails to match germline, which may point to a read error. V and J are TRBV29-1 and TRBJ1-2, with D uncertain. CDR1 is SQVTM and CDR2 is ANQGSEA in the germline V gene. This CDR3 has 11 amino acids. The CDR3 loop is CSVDEAGKGLF. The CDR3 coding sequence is TGCAGCGTTGATGAGGCGGGGAAAGGTCTCTTC.

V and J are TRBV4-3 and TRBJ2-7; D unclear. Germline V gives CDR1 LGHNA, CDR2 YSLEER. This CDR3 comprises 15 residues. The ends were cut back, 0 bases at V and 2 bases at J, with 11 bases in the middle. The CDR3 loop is CASSQDQADTYEQYF. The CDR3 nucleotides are TGCGCCAGCAGCCAAGATCAGGCAGATACCTACGAGCAGTACTTC.

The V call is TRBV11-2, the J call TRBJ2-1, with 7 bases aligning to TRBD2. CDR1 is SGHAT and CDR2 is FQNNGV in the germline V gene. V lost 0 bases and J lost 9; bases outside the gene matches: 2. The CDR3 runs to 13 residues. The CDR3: CASSLDGGSEQFF. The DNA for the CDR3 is TGTGCCAGCAGCTTAGACGGGGGGAGTGAGCAGTTCTTC.

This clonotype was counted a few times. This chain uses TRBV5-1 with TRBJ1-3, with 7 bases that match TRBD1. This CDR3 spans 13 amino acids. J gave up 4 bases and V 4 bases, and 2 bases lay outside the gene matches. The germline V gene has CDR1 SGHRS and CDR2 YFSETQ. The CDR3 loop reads CASSTTGGNTIYF. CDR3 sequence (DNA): TGCGCCAGCAGCACGACAGGGGGAAACACCATATATTTT.

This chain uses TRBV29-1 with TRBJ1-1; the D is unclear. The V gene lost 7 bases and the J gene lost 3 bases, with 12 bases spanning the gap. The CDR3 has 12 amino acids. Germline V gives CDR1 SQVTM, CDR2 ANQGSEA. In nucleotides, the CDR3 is TGCAGCGCTGGGGAGGGTTACACTGAAGCTTTCTTT. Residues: CSAGEGYTEAFF.

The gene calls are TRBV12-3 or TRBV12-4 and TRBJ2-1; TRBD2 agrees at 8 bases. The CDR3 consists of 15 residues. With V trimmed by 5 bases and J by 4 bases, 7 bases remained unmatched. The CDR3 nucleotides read TGTGCCAGCAGTGGGCTAGCGGGTGTTTACAATGAGCAGTTCTTC. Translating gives CASSGLAGVYNEQFF.

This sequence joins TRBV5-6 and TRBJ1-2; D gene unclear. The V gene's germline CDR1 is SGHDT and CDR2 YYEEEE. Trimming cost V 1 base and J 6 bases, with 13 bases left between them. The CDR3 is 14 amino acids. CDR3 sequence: CASSLKAGWDGYTF. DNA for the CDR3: TGTGCCAGCAGCTTGAAAGCAGGCTGGGATGGCTACACCTTC.

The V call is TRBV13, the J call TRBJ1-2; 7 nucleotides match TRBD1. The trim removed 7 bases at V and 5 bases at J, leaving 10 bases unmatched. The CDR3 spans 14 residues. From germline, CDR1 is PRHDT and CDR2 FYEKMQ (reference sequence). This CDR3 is CASTQGGNLYGYTF. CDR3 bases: TGTGCCAGCACCCAGGGGGGGAATCTTTATGGCTACACCTTC.

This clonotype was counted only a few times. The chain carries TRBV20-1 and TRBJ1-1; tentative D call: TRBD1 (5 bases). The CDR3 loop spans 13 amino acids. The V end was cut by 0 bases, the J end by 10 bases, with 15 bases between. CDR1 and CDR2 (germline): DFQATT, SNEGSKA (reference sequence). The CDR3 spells CSAREGTKSVAFF. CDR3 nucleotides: TGCAGTGCTAGAGAGGGGACCAAGTCGGTAGCTTTCTTT.

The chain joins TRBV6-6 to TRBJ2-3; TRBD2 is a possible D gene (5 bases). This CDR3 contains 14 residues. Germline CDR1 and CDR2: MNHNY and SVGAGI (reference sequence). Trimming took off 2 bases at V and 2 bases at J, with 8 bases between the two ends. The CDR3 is CASSYGSPTDTQYF. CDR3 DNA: TGTGCCAGCAGTTACGGGAGTCCCACAGATACGCAGTATTTT.

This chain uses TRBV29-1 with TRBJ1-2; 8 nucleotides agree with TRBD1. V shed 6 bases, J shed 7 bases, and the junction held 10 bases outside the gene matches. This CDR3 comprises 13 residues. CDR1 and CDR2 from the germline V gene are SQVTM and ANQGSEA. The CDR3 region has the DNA TGCAGCGTGAAGGGCCAGGGGGCGCTTGGCTACACCTTC. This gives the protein CSVKGQGALGYTF.